This TCR beta chain originates from a study of early T cells in non-severe SARS-CoV-2 infection. This CDR3 has 13 amino acids. V trimming: 2 bases; J trimming: 10 bases; junction bases outside the gene matches: 2. The library protocol tagged individual cDNA molecules with unique molecular identifiers. TCRdb re-called the 5' RACE reads with MiXCR, one entry per CDR3 protein. This sample has fewer than 85,000 distinct CDR3 sequences; around 13% occur once, and the top ten carry roughly 5.5%. The J gene is TRBJ1-6, the V gene TRBV12-3 or TRBV12-4; 7 bases align to TRBD1. Sequencing was carried out using whole blood. This clonotype was sampled from an adult who was a healthcare worker with PCR-confirmed SARS-CoV-2 infection or an uninfected control (not recorded which). The CDR3 DNA reads as TGTGCCAGCAGTTTAACAGGGGACTCACCCCTCCACTTT. It encodes CASSLTGDSPLHF.